The clone carrying this T cell receptor beta chain was seen only once. V shed 3 bases, J shed 3 bases, and the junction held 9 bases outside the gene matches. Germline-derived CDR1 and CDR2 are SGHNT and YYREEE (reference sequence). The CDR3 has 16 residues. This entry belongs to a study of shared T cell receptors in the human thymus. The assay was immunoSEQ multiplex PCR, and TCRdb's table has in-frame clones only and misses some. The profile shows about 380,000 clones, roughly 94% of them singletons. The clonotype originates from a human donor. Sequencing input: thymocytes. V is TRBV5-4 and J is TRBJ1-2; 9 bases fit TRBD1. CDR3 amino acids: CASSSSGTGRDYGYTF. As DNA, the CDR3 is TGTGCCAGCAGCTCCTCCGGGACAGGGAGGGACTATGGCTACACCTTC.